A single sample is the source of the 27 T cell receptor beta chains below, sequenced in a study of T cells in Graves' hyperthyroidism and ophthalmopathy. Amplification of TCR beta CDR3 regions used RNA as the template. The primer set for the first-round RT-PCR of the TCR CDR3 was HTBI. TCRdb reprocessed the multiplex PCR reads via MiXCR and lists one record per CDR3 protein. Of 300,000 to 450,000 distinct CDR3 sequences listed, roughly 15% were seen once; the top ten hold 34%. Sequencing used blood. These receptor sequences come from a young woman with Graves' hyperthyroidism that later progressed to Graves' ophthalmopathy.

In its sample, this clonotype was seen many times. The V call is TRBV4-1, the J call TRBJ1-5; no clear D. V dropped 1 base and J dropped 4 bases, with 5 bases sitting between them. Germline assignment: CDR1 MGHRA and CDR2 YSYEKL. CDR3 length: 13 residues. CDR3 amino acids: CASSQGVNQPQHF. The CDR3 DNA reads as TGCGCCAGCAGCCAAGGTGTAAATCAGCCCCAGCATTTT.

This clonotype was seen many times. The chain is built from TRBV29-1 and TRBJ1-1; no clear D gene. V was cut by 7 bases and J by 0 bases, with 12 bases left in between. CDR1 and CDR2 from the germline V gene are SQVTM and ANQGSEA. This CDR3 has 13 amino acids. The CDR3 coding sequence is TGCAGCGGCCAACCAACAGTGAACACTGAAGCTTTCTTT. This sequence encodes CSGQPTVNTEAFF. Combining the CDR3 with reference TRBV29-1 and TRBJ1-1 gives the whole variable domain SAVISQKPSRDICQRGTSLTIQCQVDSQVTMMFWYRQQPGQSLTLIATANQGSEATYESGFVIDKFPISRPNLTFSTLTVSNMSPEDSSIYLCSGQPTVNTEAFFGQGTRLTVV.

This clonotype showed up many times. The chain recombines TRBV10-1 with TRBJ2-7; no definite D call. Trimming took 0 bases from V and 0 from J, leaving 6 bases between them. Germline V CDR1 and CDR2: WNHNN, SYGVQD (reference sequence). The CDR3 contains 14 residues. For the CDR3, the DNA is TGCGCCAGCAGTGAGTCGAGGTACTCCTACGAGCAGTACTTC. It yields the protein CASSESRYSYEQYF.

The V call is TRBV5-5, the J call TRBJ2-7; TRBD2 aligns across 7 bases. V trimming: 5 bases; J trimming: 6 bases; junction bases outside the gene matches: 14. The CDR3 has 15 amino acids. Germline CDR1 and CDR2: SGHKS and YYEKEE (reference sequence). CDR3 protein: CASSVWGGVGSEQYF. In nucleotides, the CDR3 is TGTGCCAGCAGTGTCTGGGGAGGGGTCGGCTCCGAGCAGTACTTC.

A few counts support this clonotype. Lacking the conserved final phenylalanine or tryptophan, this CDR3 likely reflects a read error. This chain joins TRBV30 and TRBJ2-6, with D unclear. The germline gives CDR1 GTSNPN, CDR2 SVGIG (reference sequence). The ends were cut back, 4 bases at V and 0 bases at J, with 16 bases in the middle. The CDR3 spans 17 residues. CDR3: CAWKSRPTFSGANVLTL. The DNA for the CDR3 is TGTGCCTGGAAATCCAGGCCAACTTTCTCTGGGGCCAACGTCCTGACTCTC.

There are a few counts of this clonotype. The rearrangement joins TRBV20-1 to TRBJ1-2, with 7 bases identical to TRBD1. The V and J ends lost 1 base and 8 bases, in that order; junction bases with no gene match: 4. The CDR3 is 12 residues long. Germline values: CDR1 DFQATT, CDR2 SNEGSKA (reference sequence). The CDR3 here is CSARGTGGGYTF. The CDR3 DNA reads TGCAGTGCTAGAGGGACAGGAGGCGGCTACACCTTC.

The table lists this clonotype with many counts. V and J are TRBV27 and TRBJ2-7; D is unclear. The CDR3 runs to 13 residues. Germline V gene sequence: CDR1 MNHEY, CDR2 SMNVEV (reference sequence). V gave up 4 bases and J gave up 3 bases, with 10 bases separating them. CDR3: CASSYGKNYEQYF. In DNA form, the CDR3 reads TGTGCCAGCAGTTACGGTAAGAACTACGAGCAGTACTTC.

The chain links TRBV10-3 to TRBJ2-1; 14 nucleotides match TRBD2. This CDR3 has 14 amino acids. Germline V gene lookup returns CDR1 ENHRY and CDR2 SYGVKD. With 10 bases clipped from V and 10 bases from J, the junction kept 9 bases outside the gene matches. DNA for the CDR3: TGTGCCACCGACCCTGGGACTAGCGGGGGAGAGCAGTTCTTC. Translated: CATDPGTSGGEQFF.

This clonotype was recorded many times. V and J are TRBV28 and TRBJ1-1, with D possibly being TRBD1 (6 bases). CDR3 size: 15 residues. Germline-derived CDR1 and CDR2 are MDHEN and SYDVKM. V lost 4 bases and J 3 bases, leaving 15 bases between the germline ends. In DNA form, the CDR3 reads TGTGCCAGCAGTTCCCCGGGGGGGCTATACACTGAAGCTTTCTTT. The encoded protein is CASSSPGGLYTEAFF.

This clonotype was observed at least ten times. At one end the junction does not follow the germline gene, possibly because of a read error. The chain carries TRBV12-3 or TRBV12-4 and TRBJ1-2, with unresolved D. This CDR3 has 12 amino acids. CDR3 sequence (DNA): TGTGCCAGCGGTTTTGGGTTCAGTGGCTACACCTTC. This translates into CASGFGFSGYTF.

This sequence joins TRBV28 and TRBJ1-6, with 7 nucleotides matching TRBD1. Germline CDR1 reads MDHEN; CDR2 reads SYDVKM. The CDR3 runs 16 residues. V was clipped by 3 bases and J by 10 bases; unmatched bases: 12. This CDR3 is CASSLGVVVRGSPLHF. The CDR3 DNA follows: TGTGCCAGCAGTTTGGGGGTTGTCGTCAGGGGGTCACCCCTCCACTTT.

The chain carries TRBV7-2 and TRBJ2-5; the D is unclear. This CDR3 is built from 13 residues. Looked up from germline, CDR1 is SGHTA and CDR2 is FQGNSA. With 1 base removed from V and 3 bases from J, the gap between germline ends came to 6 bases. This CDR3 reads CASSLGPKETQYF. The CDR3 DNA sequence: TGTGCCAGCAGCTTAGGTCCCAAAGAGACCCAGTACTTC.

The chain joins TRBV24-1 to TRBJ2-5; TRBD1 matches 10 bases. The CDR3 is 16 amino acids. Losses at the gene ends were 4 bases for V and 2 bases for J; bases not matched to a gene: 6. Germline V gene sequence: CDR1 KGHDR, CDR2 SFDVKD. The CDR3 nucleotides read TGTGCCACCAGTGACAGACAGGGGGCAACTCAAGAGACCCAGTACTTC. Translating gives CATSDRQGATQETQYF.

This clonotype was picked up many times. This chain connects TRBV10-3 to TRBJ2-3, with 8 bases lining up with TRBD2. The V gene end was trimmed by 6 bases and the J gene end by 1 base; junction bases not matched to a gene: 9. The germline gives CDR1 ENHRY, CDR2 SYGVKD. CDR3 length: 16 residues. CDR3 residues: CAIRDNSGDRTDTQYF. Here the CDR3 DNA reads TGTGCCATCAGGGACAATAGCGGGGACCGCACAGATACGCAGTATTTT.

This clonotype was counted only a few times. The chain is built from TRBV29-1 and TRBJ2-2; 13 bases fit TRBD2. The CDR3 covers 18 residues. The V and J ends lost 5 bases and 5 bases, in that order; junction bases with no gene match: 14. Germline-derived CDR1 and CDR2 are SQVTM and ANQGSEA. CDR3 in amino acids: CSVFWGPGLAGATGELFF. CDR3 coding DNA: TGCAGCGTTTTCTGGGGGCCTGGACTAGCGGGGGCTACCGGGGAGCTGTTTTTT.

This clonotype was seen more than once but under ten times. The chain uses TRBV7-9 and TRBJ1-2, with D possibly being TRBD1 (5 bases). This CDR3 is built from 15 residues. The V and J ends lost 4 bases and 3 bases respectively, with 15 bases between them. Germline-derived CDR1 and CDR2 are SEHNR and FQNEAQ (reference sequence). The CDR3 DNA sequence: TGTGCCAGCAGCTCACCGACCCGGGACCACTATGGCTACACCTTC. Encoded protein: CASSSPTRDHYGYTF.

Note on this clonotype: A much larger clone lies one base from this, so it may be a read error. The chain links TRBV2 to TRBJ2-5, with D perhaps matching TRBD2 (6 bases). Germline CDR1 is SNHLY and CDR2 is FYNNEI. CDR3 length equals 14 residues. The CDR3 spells CASRGTPKQEIQYF. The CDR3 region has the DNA TGTGCCAGCAGAGGGACTCCAAAACAAGAGATCCAGTACTTC.

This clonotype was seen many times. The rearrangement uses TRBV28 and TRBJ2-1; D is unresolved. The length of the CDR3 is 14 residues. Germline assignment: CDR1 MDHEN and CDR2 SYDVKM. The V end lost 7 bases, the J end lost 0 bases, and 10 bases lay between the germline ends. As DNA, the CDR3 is TGTGCCAGCATAATCAGTGGCTCCTACAATGAGCAGTTCTTC. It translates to CASIISGSYNEQFF.

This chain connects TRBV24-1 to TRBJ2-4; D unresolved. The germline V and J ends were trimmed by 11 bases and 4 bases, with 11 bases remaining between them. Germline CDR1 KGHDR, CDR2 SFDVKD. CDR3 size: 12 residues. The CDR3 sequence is CAIADKKNIQYF. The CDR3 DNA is TGTGCCATCGCCGATAAAAAAAACATTCAGTACTTC.

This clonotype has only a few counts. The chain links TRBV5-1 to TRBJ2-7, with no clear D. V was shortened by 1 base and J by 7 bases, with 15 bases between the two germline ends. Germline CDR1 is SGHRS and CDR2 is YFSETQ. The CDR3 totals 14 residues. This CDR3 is CASSLTVSSGEQYF. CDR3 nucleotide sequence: TGCGCCAGCAGCTTGACGGTATCATCTGGGGAGCAGTACTTC.

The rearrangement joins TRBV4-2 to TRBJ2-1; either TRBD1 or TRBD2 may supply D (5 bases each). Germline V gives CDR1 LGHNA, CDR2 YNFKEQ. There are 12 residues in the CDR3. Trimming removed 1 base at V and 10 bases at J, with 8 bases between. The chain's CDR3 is CASSQGDGEQFF. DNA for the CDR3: TGTGCCAGCAGCCAAGGGGACGGGGAGCAGTTCTTC.

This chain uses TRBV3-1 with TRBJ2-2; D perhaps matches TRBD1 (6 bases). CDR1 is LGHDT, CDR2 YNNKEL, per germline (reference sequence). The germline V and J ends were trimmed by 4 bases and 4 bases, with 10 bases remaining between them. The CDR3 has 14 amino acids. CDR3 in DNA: TGTGCCAGCAGCCTCGGGACAAGCACCGGGGAGCTGTTTTTT. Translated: CASSLGTSTGELFF.

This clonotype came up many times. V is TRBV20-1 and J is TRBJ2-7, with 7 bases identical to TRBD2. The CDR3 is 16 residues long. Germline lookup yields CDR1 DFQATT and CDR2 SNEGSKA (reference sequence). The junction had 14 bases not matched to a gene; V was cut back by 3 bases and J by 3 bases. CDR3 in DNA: TGCAGTGCTAGGGGGGACGGCTGGACTAGAAGCTACGAGCAGTACTTC. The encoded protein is CSARGDGWTRSYEQYF.

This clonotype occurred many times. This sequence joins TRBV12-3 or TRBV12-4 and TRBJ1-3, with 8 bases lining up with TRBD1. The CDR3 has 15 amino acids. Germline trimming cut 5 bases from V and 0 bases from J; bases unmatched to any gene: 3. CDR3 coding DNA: TGTGCCAGCAGTGGACAGGGAAGCTCTGGAAACACCATATATTTT. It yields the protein CASSGQGSSGNTIYF.

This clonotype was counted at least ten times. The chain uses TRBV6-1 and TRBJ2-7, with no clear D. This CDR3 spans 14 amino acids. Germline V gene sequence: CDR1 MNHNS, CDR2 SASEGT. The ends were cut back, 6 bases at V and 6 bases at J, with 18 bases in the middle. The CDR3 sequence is CASSVRPPKIEQYF. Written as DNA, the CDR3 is TGTGCCAGCAGCGTCAGGCCTCCTAAAATCGAGCAGTACTTC.

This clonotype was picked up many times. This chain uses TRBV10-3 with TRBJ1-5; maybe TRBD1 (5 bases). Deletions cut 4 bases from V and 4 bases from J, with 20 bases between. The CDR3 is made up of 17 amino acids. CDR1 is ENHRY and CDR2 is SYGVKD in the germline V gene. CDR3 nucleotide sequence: TGTGCCATCAGTGCGGGAGGGGCGCCCTTTCTTAATCAGCCCCAGCATTTT. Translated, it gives CAISAGGAPFLNQPQHF.

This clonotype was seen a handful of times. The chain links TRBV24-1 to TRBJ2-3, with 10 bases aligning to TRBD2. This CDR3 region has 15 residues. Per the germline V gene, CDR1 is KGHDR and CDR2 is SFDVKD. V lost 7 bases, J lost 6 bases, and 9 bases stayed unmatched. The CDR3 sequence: CATSVAAGGTDTQYF. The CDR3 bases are TGTGCCACCAGCGTCGCAGCGGGGGGGACGGATACGCAGTATTTT.